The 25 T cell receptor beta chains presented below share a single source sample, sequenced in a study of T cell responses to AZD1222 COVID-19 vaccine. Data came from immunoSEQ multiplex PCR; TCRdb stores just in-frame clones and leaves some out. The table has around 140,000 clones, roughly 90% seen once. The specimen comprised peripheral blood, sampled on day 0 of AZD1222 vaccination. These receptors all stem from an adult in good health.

As DNA, the CDR3 is TGTGCCAGCAGTGAAGCGCCGCGCTCTGGAAACACCATATATTTT. Protein sequence: CASSEAPRSGNTIYF. This chain links TRBV6-1 with TRBJ1-3; D is unclear. Germline loops: CDR1 MNHNS, CDR2 SASEGT. CDR3 length: 15 residues. Trimming shortened V by 0 bases and J by 0 bases, and 6 bases separated the two germline ends.

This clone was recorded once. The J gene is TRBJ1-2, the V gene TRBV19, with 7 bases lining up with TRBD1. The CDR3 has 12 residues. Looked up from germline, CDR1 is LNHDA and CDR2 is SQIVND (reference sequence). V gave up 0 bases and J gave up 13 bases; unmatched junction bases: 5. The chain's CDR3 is CASSIDRGTITF. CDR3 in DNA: TGTGCCAGTAGTATAGACAGGGGGACTATCACCTTC. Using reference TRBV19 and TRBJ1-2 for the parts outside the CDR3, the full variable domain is DGGITQSPKYLFRKEGQNVTLSCEQNLNHDAMYWYRQDPGQGLRLIYYSQIVNDFQKGDIAEGYSVSREKKESFPLTVTSAQKNPTAFYLCASSIDRGTITFGSGTRLTVV.

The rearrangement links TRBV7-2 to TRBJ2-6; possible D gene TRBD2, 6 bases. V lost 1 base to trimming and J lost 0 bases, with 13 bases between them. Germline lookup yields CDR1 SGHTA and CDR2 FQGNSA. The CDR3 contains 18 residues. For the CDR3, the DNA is TGTGCCAGCAGCTTAGAGGCGGGATTGACCTCTGGGGCCAACGTCCTGACTTTC. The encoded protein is CASSLEAGLTSGANVLTF. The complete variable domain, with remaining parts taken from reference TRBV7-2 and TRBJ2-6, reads GAGVSQSPSNKVTEKGKDVELRCDPISGHTALYWYRQSLGQGLEFLIYFQGNSAPDKSGLPSDRFSAERTGGSVSTLTIQRTQQEDSAVYLCASSLEAGLTSGANVLTFGAGSRLTVL.

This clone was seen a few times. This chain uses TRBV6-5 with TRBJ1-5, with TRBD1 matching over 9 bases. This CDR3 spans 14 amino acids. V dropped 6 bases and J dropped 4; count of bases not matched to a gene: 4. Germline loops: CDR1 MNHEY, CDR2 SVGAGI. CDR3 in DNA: TGTGCCAGCAGCCCACAGGGGGCGAATCAGCCCCAGCATTTT. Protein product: CASSPQGANQPQHF.

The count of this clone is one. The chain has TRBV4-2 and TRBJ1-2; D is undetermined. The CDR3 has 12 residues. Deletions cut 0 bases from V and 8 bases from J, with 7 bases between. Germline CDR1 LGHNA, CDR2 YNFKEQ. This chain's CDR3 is CASSQDWKGYTF. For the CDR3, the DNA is TGTGCCAGCAGCCAAGATTGGAAAGGCTACACCTTC.

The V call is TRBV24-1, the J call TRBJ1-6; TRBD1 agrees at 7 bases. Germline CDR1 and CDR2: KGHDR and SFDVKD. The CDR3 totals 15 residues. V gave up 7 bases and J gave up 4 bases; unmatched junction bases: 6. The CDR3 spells CATSSGTEYNSPLHF. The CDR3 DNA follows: TGTGCCACCAGCTCCGGGACAGAGTATAATTCACCCCTCCACTTT.

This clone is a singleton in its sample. CDR3 sequence: CATSRDTEAFF. The CDR3 coding sequence is TGTGCCACCAGCAGGGACACTGAAGCTTTCTTT. This sequence joins TRBV15 and TRBJ1-1; D unresolved. The germline V gene has CDR1 LNHNV and CDR2 YYDKDF (reference sequence). There are 11 residues in the CDR3. Deletions cut 3 bases from V and 3 bases from J, with 2 bases between.

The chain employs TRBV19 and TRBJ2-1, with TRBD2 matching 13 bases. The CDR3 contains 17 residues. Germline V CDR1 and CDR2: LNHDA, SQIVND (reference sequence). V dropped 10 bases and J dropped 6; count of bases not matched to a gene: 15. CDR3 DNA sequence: TGTGCCACGTCTAGGACTAGCGGGAGTGGGTCCCCCAATGAGCAGTTCTTC. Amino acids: CATSRTSGSGSPNEQFF.

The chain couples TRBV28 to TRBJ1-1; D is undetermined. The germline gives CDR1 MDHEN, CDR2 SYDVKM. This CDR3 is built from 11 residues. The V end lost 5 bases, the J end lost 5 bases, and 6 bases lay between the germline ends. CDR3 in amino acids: CASSLQTEAFF. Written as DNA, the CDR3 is TGTGCCAGCAGTCTCCAAACTGAAGCTTTCTTT.

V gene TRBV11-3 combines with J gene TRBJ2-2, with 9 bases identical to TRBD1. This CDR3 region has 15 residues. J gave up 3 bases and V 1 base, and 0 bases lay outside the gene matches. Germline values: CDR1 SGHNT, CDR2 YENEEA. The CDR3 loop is CASSLGTGDTGELFF. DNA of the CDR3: TGTGCCAGCAGCTTAGGGACAGGGGACACCGGGGAGCTGTTTTTT.

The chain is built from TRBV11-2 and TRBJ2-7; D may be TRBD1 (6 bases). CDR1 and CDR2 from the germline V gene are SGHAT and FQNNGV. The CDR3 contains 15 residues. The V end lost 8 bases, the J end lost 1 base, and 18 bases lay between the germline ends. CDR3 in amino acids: CASGDTGTRSYEQYF. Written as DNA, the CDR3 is TGTGCCAGCGGGGACACAGGGACGAGGTCCTACGAGCAGTACTTC. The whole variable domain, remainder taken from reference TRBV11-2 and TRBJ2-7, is EAGVAQSPRYKIIEKRQSVAFWCNPISGHATLYWYQQILGQGPKLLIQFQNNGVVDDSQLPKDRFSAERLKGVDSTLKIQPAKLEDSAVYLCASGDTGTRSYEQYFGPGTRLTVT.

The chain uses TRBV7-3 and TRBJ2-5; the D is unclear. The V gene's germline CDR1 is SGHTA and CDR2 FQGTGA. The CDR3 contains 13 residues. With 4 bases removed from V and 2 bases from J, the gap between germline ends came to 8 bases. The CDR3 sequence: CASSSGRQETQYF. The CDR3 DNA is TGTGCCAGCAGCTCGGGCCGGCAAGAGACCCAGTACTTC. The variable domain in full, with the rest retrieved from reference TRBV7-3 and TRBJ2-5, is GAGVSQTPSNKVTEKGKYVELRCDPISGHTALYWYRQSLGQGPEFLIYFQGTGAADDSGLPNDRFFAVRPEGSVSTLKIQRTERGDSAVYLCASSSGRQETQYFGPGTRLLVL.

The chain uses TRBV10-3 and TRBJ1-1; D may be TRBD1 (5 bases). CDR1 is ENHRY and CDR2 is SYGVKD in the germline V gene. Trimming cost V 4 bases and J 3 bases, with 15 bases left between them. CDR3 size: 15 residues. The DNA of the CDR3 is TGTGCCATCAGTGCGATCCCGGGGGTGGACACTGAAGCTTTCTTT. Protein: CAISAIPGVDTEAFF.

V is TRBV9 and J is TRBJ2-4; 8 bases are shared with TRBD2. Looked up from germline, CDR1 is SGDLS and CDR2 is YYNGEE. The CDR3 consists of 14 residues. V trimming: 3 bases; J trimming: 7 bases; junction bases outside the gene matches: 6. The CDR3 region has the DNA TGTGCCAGCAGCGCCGGGGGACTAGTCAACATTCAGTACTTC. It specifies CASSAGGLVNIQYF.

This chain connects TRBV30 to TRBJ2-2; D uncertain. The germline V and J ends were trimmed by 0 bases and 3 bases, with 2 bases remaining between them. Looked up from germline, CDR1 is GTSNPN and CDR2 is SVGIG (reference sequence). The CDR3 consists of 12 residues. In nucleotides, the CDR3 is TGTGCCTGGAGTGTCGACACCGGGGAGCTGTTTTTT. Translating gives CAWSVDTGELFF.

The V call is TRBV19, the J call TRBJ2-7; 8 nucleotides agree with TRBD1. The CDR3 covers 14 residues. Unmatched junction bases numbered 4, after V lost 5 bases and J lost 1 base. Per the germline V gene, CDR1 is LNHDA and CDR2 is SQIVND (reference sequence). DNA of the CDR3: TGTGCCAGTAGTCTAAGGACAGGGTCCTACGAGCAGTACTTC. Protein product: CASSLRTGSYEQYF.

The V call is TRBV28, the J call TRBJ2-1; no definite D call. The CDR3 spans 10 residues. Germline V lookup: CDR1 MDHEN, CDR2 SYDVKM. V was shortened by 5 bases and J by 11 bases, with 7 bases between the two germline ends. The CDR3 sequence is CASSKVQQFF. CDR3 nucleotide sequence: TGTGCCAGCAGTAAGGTTCAGCAGTTCTTC. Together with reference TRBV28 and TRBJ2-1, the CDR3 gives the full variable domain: DVKVTQSSRYLVKRTGEKVFLECVQDMDHENMFWYRQDPGLGLRLIYFSYDVKMKEKGDIPEGYSVSREKKERFSLILESASTNQTSMYLCASSKVQQFFGPGTRLTVL.

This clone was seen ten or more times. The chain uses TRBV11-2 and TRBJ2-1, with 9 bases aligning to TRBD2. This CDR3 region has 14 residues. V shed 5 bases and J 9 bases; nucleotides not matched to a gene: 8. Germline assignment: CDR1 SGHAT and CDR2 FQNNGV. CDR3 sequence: CASSPAGGPTEQFF. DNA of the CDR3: TGTGCCAGCAGCCCGGCGGGAGGGCCGACTGAGCAGTTCTTC.

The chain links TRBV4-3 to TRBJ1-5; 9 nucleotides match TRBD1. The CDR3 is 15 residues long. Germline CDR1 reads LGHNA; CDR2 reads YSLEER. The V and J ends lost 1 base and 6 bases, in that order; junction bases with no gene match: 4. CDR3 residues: CASSQGTGESQPQHF. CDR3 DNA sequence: TGCGCCAGCAGCCAAGGGACAGGGGAAAGTCAGCCCCAGCATTTT.

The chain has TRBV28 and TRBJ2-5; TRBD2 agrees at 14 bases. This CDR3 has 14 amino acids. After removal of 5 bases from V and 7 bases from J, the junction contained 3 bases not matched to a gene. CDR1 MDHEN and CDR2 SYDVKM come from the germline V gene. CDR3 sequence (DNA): TGTGCCAGCAGTGTGACTAGCGGGAGGGTGACCCAGTACTTC. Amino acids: CASSVTSGRVTQYF. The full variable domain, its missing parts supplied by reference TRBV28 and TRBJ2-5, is DVKVTQSSRYLVKRTGEKVFLECVQDMDHENMFWYRQDPGLGLRLIYFSYDVKMKEKGDIPEGYSVSREKKERFSLILESASTNQTSMYLCASSVTSGRVTQYFGPGTRLLVL.

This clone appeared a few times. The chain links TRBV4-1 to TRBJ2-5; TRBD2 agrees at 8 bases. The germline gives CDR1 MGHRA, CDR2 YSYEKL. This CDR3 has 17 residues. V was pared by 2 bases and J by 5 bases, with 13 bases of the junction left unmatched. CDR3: CASSQKFRERERETQYF. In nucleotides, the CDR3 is TGCGCCAGCAGCCAAAAATTTAGGGAGCGGGAGCGGGAGACCCAGTACTTC.

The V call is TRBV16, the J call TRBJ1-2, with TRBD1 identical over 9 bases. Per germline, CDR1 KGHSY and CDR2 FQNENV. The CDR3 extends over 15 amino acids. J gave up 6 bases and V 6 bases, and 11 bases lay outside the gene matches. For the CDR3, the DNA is TGTGCCAGCAGACACATTGGGGACAGGGATCATGGCTACACCTTC. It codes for CASRHIGDRDHGYTF.

The CDR3 protein is CASSLATGNQPQHF. CDR3 nucleotide sequence: TGTGCCAGCAGCTTAGCAACAGGGAACCAGCCCCAGCATTTT. This rearrangement joins TRBV7-2 to TRBJ1-5; tentatively, D is TRBD1 (6 bases). This CDR3 comprises 14 residues. V shed 0 bases and J shed 7 bases, with 10 bases lying between them. CDR1 is SGHTA, CDR2 FQGNSA, per germline.

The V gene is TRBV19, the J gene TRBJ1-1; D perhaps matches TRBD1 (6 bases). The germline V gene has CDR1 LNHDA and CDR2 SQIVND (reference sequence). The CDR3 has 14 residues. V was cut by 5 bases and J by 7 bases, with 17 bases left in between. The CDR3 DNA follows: TGTGCCAGTAGTTCCGACAGGACGTATATTGAAGCTTTCTTT. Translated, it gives CASSSDRTYIEAFF. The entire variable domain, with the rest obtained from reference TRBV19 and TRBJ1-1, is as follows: DGGITQSPKYLFRKEGQNVTLSCEQNLNHDAMYWYRQDPGQGLRLIYYSQIVNDFQKGDIAEGYSVSREKKESFPLTVTSAQKNPTAFYLCASSSDRTYIEAFFGQGTRLTVV.

The CDR3 region is CASSIFPGSYNEQFF. CDR3 bases: TGTGCCAGTAGTATCTTCCCCGGCTCCTACAATGAGCAGTTCTTC. The V and J genes are TRBV19 and TRBJ2-1; D is uncertain. V dropped 3 bases and J dropped 0 bases, with 9 bases sitting between them. This CDR3 comprises 15 residues. Germline assignment: CDR1 LNHDA and CDR2 SQIVND (reference sequence). The whole variable domain, filled in from reference TRBV19 and TRBJ2-1, reads DGGITQSPKYLFRKEGQNVTLSCEQNLNHDAMYWYRQDPGQGLRLIYYSQIVNDFQKGDIAEGYSVSREKKESFPLTVTSAQKNPTAFYLCASSIFPGSYNEQFFGPGTRLTVL.